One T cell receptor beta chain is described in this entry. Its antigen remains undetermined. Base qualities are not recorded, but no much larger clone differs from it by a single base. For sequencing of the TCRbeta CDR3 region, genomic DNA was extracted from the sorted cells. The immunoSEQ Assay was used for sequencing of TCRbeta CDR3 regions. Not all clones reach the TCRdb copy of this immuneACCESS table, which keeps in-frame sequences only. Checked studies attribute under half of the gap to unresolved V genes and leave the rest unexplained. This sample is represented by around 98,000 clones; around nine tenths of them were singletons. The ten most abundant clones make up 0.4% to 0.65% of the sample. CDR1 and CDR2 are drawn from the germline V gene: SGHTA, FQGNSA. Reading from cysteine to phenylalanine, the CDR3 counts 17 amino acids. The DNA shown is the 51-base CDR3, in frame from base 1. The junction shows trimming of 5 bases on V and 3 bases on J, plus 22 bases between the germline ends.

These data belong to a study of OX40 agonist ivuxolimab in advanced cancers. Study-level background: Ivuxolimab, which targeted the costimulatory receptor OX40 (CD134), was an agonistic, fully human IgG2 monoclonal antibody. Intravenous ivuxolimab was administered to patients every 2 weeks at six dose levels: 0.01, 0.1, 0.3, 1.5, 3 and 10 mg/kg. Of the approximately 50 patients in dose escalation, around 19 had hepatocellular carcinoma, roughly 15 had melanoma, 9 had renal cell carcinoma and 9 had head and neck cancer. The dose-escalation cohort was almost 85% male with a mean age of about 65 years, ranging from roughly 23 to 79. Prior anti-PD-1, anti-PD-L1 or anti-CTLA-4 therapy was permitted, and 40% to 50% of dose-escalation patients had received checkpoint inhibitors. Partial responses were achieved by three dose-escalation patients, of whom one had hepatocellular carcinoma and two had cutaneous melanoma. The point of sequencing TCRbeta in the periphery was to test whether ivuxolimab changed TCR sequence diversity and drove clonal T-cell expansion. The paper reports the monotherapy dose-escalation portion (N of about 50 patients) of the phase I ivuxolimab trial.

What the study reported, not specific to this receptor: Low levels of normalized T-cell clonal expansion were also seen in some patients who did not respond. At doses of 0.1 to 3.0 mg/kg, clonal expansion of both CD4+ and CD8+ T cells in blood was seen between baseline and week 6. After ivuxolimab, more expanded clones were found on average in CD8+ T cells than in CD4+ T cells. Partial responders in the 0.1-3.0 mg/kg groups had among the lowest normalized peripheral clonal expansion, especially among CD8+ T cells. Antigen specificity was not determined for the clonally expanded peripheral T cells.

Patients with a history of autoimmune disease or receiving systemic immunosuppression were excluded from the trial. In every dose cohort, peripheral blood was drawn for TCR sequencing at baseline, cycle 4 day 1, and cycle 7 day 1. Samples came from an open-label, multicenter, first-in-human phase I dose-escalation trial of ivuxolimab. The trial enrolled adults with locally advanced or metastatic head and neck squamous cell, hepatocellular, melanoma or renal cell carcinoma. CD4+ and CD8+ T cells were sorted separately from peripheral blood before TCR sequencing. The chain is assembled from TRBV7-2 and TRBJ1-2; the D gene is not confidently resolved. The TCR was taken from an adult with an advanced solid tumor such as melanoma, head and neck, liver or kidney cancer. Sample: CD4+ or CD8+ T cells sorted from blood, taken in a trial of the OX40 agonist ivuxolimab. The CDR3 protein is CASSPRRSGSLDYGYTF. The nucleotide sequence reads TGTGCCAGCAGCCCACGTAGGTCGGGATCCTTGGACTATGGCTACACCTTC.